The text below deals with one T cell receptor beta chain. Its antigen specificity is not known. It has no much larger one-base neighbor in the sample; base qualities were not kept. Libraries came from 5' RACE. This sample was sequenced with an Illumina HiSeq 2000. A universal primer binding site was added through template switching, and the final cDNA carried a unique molecular identifier so that TCR cDNA molecules could be counted accurately. Specific primers in the conserved constant-segment region were used to synthesize first-strand cDNA for the TCR alpha and beta chains. Each cDNA library was double barcoded, with a SMART-Mk sample barcode plus Illumina barcodes, to control for contamination. TruSeq adapter sequences along with Illumina sample barcodes were introduced in two successive PCR steps. TCR alpha and beta cDNA libraries were sequenced on the Illumina HiSeq platform with custom primers. The study's processing was this. MiGEC processed the raw reads to extract unique molecular identifiers, while MiXCR was used to determine the CDR3 positions. For each individual, recombination models were inferred using an EM algorithm with the repgenHMM and IGoR tools. The tcR package in R was used for shared clonotype analysis, with sharing normalized by the product of cloneset sizes. Out-of-frame nonproductive sequences were analyzed to study raw recombination free of thymic and clonal selection effects. TCRdb reprocessed the public reads (quality trimming at Q25 with fastp, clone calling with MiXCR) and kept in-frame beta chains. Rows are combined by CDR3 protein, so each entry shows the most common genes and DNA. These V and J calls originate from TCRdb's pipeline instead of the authors' own analysis. Counted in this sample were about 700,000 distinct CDR3 sequences; 8.6% of them appeared once. 0.75% to 1% of the sample lies in the top ten.

For CDR1 and CDR2, the germline V gene (reference sequence) lists SEHNR and FQNEAQ. The CDR3 starts with the cysteine, ends with the phenylalanine, and has 13 residues. The kept DNA is CDR3 alone, 39 bases in frame from the first base. A distance of 9 bases separates the germline ends of V and J, which lose 3 bases and 4 bases respectively. This sample was taken from a study of identical twins (dated by TCRdb to 2016 to 2017). As for the study more broadly: TCR alpha and beta repertoires from monozygotic twins, unrelated adults of various ages and cord blood were deep-sequenced to test whether fetal clonotypes persist. Replicate twin experiments were performed at different times using different library preparation protocols to rule out contamination.

Every donor was a healthy Caucasian. Three pairs of female monozygotic twins, all aged roughly 18 to 29 years, were included in the twin cohort. The RNA used for TCR libraries was isolated from peripheral blood mononuclear cells. On the study overall, not on this receptor specifically: Abundant cord blood beta clonotypes carried fewer insertions; young adult naive repertoires showed a weaker similar trend, while memory repertoires showed none. Out-of-frame TCR alpha sequences shared between twins showed an excess of low generation-probability sequences compared with coincidental sharing between unrelated individuals. In monozygotic twins, out-of-frame TCR alpha sharing was systematically underestimated by recombination models, although the models agreed with sharing between unrelated individuals. Because the same donors could not be followed over many years, conclusions were based on cross-sectional statistical analysis. Invariant T cells such as MAIT and iNKT could partly confound zero-insertion analyses, though diverse VJ usage argued against this for most clonotypes. Excess twin sharing in beta out-of-frame sequences was weaker because fewer shared sequences lowered the signal-to-noise ratio.

This same sample was also taken into another study, of yellow fever vaccine responses in identical twins. Per that second paper: The T cell response to vaccination in identical twins was reported by the authors to appear partly convergent and partly personalized. Focusing on identical twins, the study followed the T cell clones that responded to the vaccine, and did so with precision.

Sequenced input: PBMCs. The chain was built from TRBV7-9 and TRBJ1-2, with no confident D gene call. The origin of this receptor is a woman between 18 and 30 years old in good health. The DNA sequence is TGTGCCAGCAGCTTGACGGACCCCTATGGCTACACCTTC. It translates as CASSLTDPYGYTF.